This T cell receptor beta chain emerged from a study of shared clonotypes between healthy human individuals. Overall study: Donor composition was a couple of women and three men, aged 18 to 49. Broader study findings: Memory subsets had estimated richness that was generally smaller than that of naive subsets.

The length of the CDR3 is 15 residues. From germline, CDR1 is SGHTA and CDR2 FQGNSA. The ends lost 2 bases at V and 7 bases at J; junction bases unmatched: 7. The donors were all Caucasian adults (living in Nashville, Tennessee). Per sorted-subset replicate PCR, input was around 200 ng DNA, representing roughly 28,000 T cell genomes. Using immunoSEQ multiplex PCR, the repertoire was profiled, and TCRdb retains in-frame clones only, with some absent. The sample lists more than 2,000,000 clones; approximately 93% were seen once. On this clone: The antigen remains unidentified.

This sequence originates from a man in his late teens or twenties in good health. Some clones in this sample may be carry-over from other donors' samples. The V gene is TRBV7-2, the J gene TRBJ2-1; 8 nucleotides match TRBD1. What was sequenced was naive CD4+ T cells from PBMCs. Subset given: CD45RA+ positively selected. DNA for the CDR3: TGTGCCAGCAGCTTATGGGGAACAGGGGGGAATGAGCAGTTCTTC. Protein product: CASSLWGTGGNEQFF. The whole variable domain, remainder taken from reference TRBV7-2 and TRBJ2-1, is GAGVSQSPSNKVTEKGKDVELRCDPISGHTALYWYRQSLGQGLEFLIYFQGNSAPDKSGLPSDRFSAERTGGSVSTLTIQRTQQEDSAVYLCASSLWGTGGNEQFFGPGTRLTVL.